The clone carrying this T cell receptor (beta chain) appeared many times. The antigen is unknown. This entry is derived from a study of T cells in Graves' hyperthyroidism and ophthalmopathy. For the study at large: The authors collected peripheral blood at initial diagnosis, before any treatment. Broader study findings: Within blood appeared most thyroid clonotypes that had expanded above 0.001.

The diagnostic basis comprised clinical symptoms, serum thyroxine and TRAb, thyroid ultrasound and orbital computed tomography. TCR beta CDR3 sequences were amplified from RNA transcripts. The HTBI primer set drove a first-round RT-PCR of the TCR CDR3. TCRdb passed the multiplex PCR reads through MiXCR, listing each CDR3 protein once. The sample lists hundreds of thousands of distinct CDR3 sequences, under 15% seen once, with about 12% in the top ten. The germline gives CDR1 MGHRA, CDR2 YSYEKL. The V and J ends lost 0 bases and 5 bases respectively, with 7 bases between them. The CDR3 is made up of 13 amino acids.

The gene calls are TRBV4-1 and TRBJ1-1; no clear D gene. This TCR was sampled from a man younger than 35 with Graves' ophthalmopathy. Sequencing was carried out using blood. The CDR3 DNA sequence: TGCGCCAGCAGCCAAGATCTAGGGACTGAAGCTTTCTTT. Translating gives CASSQDLGTEAFF.